The next 14 T cell receptor beta chains were all read from a single sample in a study of blood T cell repertoires in COVID-19. Libraries were prepared by immunoSEQ multiplex PCR; TCRdb keeps only in-frame clonotypes and omits some of them. In the table there are 100,000 to 120,000 clones, roughly four fifths of which are singletons. Sequencing used peripheral blood. The origin of the receptors is a woman aged 60-70 years with acute or convalescent COVID-19.

The CDR3 DNA reads TGTGCCAGCAGCCAGTTAGAGGCAACAGGGGAACATGAAAAACTGTTTTTT. Residues: CASSQLEATGEHEKLFF. The gene calls are TRBV3-1 (or the pseudogene TRBV3-2) and TRBJ1-4, with 7 nucleotides matching TRBD1. The CDR3 has 17 residues. Losses at the gene ends were 3 bases for V and 6 bases for J; bases not matched to a gene: 13. Germline V gene data show CDR1 as LGHDT and CDR2 as YNNKEL (reference sequence).

The V and J genes are TRBV3-1 (or the pseudogene TRBV3-2) and TRBJ1-2; maybe TRBD1 (6 bases). Trimming cost V 4 bases and J 8 bases, with 8 bases left between them. The length of the CDR3 is 11 residues. The germline V gene has CDR1 LGHDT and CDR2 YNNKEL (reference sequence). CDR3: CASSRTGGYTF. The CDR3 DNA is TGTGCCAGCAGCCGCACAGGGGGCTACACCTTC.

The genes are TRBV5-1 and TRBJ2-3; 7 nucleotides match TRBD2. Germline CDR1 is SGHRS and CDR2 is YFSETQ. V lost 4 bases to trimming and J lost 1 base; unmatched junction nucleotides: 6. This CDR3 region has 15 residues. The CDR3, as DNA: TGCGCCAGCAGCCGGTGGGCGGGGGGCACAGATACGCAGTATTTT. This encodes CASSRWAGGTDTQYF.

This clone was seen once. This chain links TRBV14 with TRBJ2-5, with a tentative D call TRBD2 (6 bases). The V end was cut by 6 bases, the J end by 5 bases, with 19 bases between. The length of the CDR3 is 15 residues. Per germline, CDR1 SGHDN and CDR2 FVKESK. The CDR3 DNA reads as TGTGCCAGCAGTACAGGACCATGGAGGGCTGAGACCCAGTACTTC. Translated: CASSTGPWRAETQYF.

V and J are TRBV3-1 (or the pseudogene TRBV3-2) and TRBJ1-4, with D tentatively TRBD1 (5 bases). There are 12 residues in the CDR3. Germline V gene data show CDR1 as LGHDT and CDR2 as YNNKEL (reference sequence). The V gene lost 7 bases and the J gene lost 7 bases, with 10 bases spanning the gap. In DNA form, the CDR3 reads TGTGCCAGCACCGGGGGGGGTGAAAAACTGTTTTTT. Its translation: CASTGGGEKLFF.

The chain couples TRBV6-6 to TRBJ1-3; a possible D gene is TRBD1 (5 bases). The germline V and J ends were trimmed by 8 bases and 0 bases, with 8 bases remaining between them. This CDR3 region has 13 residues. Germline V gene data show CDR1 as MNHNY and CDR2 as SVGAGI (reference sequence). CDR3 amino acids: CASRGASGNTIYF. For the CDR3, the DNA is TGTGCCAGCCGCGGGGCCTCTGGAAACACCATATATTTT.

This clone was seen more than once but under ten times. This chain connects TRBV13 to TRBJ1-6, with TRBD1 as a possible D gene (5 bases). Germline V gives CDR1 PRHDT, CDR2 FYEKMQ (reference sequence). The CDR3 loop spans 15 amino acids. V gave up 0 bases and J gave up 5 bases, with 8 bases separating them. As DNA, the CDR3 is TGTGCCAGCAGCTTAGGGGGGCAAGATAATTCACCCCTCCACTTT. Its translation: CASSLGGQDNSPLHF.

The chain employs TRBV20-1 and TRBJ2-1; D perhaps matches TRBD1 (6 bases). The CDR3 runs 10 residues. The germline gives CDR1 DFQATT, CDR2 SNEGSKA (reference sequence). Between the trimmed V and J ends, which lost 6 bases and 10 bases, there was a span of 10 bases. CDR3 sequence reads: CSARTAEQFF. The CDR3 DNA sequence: TGCAGTGCGAGGACAGCCGAGCAGTTCTTC.

The chain is built from TRBV24-1 and TRBJ2-1, with D possibly being TRBD2 (6 bases). Trimming stripped 4 bases from V and 3 bases from J, with 18 bases between. The CDR3 contains 17 residues. The V gene's germline CDR1 is KGHDR and CDR2 SFDVKD. CDR3 sequence: CATSDPSSAGSYNEQFF. Here the CDR3 DNA reads TGTGCCACCAGTGACCCTTCTTCAGCCGGGAGCTACAATGAGCAGTTCTTC.

This clone was seen only a few times. The rearrangement joins TRBV5-4 to TRBJ2-2; D is ambiguous. The CDR3 spans 12 residues. The ends were cut back, 2 bases at V and 5 bases at J, with 4 bases in the middle. The germline V gene encodes CDR1 SGHNT and CDR2 YYREEE (reference sequence). The CDR3 reads CASSFGTGELFF. The CDR3 nucleotides are TGTGCCAGCAGCTTCGGGACCGGGGAGCTGTTTTTT.

The chain recombines TRBV19 with TRBJ1-5; 9 bases are a match to TRBD1. V dropped 7 bases and J dropped 3; count of bases not matched to a gene: 4. Germline CDR1 is LNHDA and CDR2 is SQIVND (reference sequence). CDR3 length: 14 amino acids. The CDR3 sequence is CASTTGGPNQPQHF. The CDR3 DNA reads TGTGCCAGTACCACAGGGGGCCCCAATCAGCCCCAGCATTTT. Based on the CDR3 plus reference TRBV19 and TRBJ1-5, the full variable domain is DGGITQSPKYLFRKEGQNVTLSCEQNLNHDAMYWYRQDPGQGLRLIYYSQIVNDFQKGDIAEGYSVSREKKESFPLTVTSAQKNPTAFYLCASTTGGPNQPQHFGDGTRLSIL.

The V and J genes are TRBV7-2 and TRBJ2-7; 7 bases align to TRBD1. The CDR3 is 14 amino acids. Germline V gene sequence: CDR1 SGHTA, CDR2 FQGNSA. J gave up 6 bases and V 4 bases, and 9 bases lay outside the gene matches. CDR3 DNA sequence: TGTGCCAGCAGCTCCCCGACAGGGACCCTCGAGCAGTACTTC. This translates into CASSSPTGTLEQYF. The full variable domain, with the rest looked up from reference TRBV7-2 and TRBJ2-7, is GAGVSQSPSNKVTEKGKDVELRCDPISGHTALYWYRQSLGQGLEFLIYFQGNSAPDKSGLPSDRFSAERTGGSVSTLTIQRTQQEDSAVYLCASSSPTGTLEQYFGPGTRLTVT.

V and J are TRBV2 and TRBJ1-2; 9 nucleotides align to TRBD1. CDR1 and CDR2 from the germline V gene are SNHLY and FYNNEI. The trim removed 6 bases at V and 8 bases at J, leaving 10 bases unmatched. The CDR3 contains 14 residues. The CDR3: CASRDSTGGGGYTF. The CDR3 nucleotides read TGTGCCAGCAGAGACTCGACAGGGGGAGGCGGCTACACCTTC.

The chain's CDR3 is CASSPPGSTQDYTF. Written as DNA, the CDR3 is TGTGCCAGCAGCCCCCCGGGGAGTACCCAGGACTACACCTTC. This sequence joins TRBV25-1 and TRBJ1-2; D is unclear. Per the germline V gene, CDR1 is MGHDK and CDR2 is SYGVNS. CDR3 length equals 14 residues. Trimming stripped 6 bases from V and 10 bases from J, with 21 bases between.